The next 29 T cell receptor beta chains were all read from a single sample in a study of response to subunit inactivated influenza vaccine. TCRdb reprocessed the RT-PCR reads with MiXCR, giving one entry per CDR3 protein. This sample has some 500,000 distinct CDR3 sequences, with about 17% found just once. The sample here was CD4+ T cells sorted from PBMCs, taken less than 30 months after vaccination. The receptors here all came from a man in his fifties or sixties who received an inactivated influenza vaccine.

This clonotype was seen more than once but under ten times. The chain couples TRBV4-3 to TRBJ1-4, with TRBD1 as a possible D gene (6 bases). This CDR3 has 15 amino acids. The V end was cut by 1 base, the J end by 3 bases, with 9 bases between. Germline-derived CDR1 and CDR2 are LGHNA and YSLEER. CDR3 in amino acids: CASSQGTASNEKLFF. CDR3 nucleotides: TGCGCCAGCAGCCAAGGGACAGCCTCTAATGAAAAACTGTTTTTT.

This clonotype was seen repeatedly, ten times or more. The J gene is TRBJ2-3, the V gene TRBV7-2; D might be TRBD1 (5 bases). CDR3 length: 13 residues. Germline CDR1 and CDR2: SGHTA and FQGNSA. V was pared by 3 bases and J by 1 base, with 5 bases between. Here the CDR3 reads CASSFRGTDTQYF. The CDR3 DNA follows: TGTGCCAGCAGCTTCAGGGGCACAGATACGCAGTATTTT.

The rearrangement links TRBV5-5 to TRBJ1-1; 7 bases match TRBD1. J was trimmed by 4 bases and V by 0 bases; bases with no gene match: 3. The CDR3 covers 14 residues. Germline V CDR1 and CDR2: SGHKS, YYEKEE (reference sequence). CDR3 loop: CASSLANRGTEAFF. The CDR3 DNA sequence: TGTGCCAGCAGCTTGGCCAACAGGGGCACTGAAGCTTTCTTT.

This clonotype was recorded at least ten times. The chain links TRBV13 to TRBJ1-2, with a weak D call TRBD1 (5 bases). The CDR3 spans 12 residues. CDR1 and CDR2 (germline): PRHDT, FYEKMQ (reference sequence). Trimming pared 5 bases from V and 6 bases from J, leaving 10 bases between. The CDR3 DNA is TGTGCCAGCAGCCGGGGACGGAATGGCTACACCTTC. It codes for CASSRGRNGYTF.

This clonotype was recorded many times. The CDR3, as DNA: TGTGCCAGCAGCGGGCCTGGTGGTGAGCAGTTCTTC. Translating gives CASSGPGGEQFF. The chain combines TRBV4-2 with TRBJ2-1; D ambiguous. Germline V gives CDR1 LGHNA, CDR2 YNFKEQ. CDR3 length equals 12 residues. The V gene lost 5 bases and the J gene lost 9 bases, with 11 bases spanning the gap.

V usage is TRBV10-1 and J usage is TRBJ2-7; D is possibly TRBD1 (6 bases). The germline gives CDR1 WNHNN, CDR2 SYGVQD (reference sequence). V was clipped by 2 bases and J by 4 bases, with 12 bases between them. This CDR3 spans 14 amino acids. The CDR3 sequence: CASSESGRGYEQYF. In nucleotides, the CDR3 is TGCGCCAGCAGTGAGAGCGGCAGGGGATACGAGCAGTACTTC.

The rearrangement links TRBV25-1 to TRBJ2-3; 9 nucleotides agree with TRBD1. CDR1 is MGHDK, CDR2 SYGVNS, per germline. V was clipped by 4 bases and J by 7 bases; unmatched bases: 12. This CDR3 contains 16 residues. The CDR3 sequence is CASSALGTGRKNTQYF. DNA of the CDR3: TGTGCCAGCAGTGCCCTCGGGACAGGGCGAAAGAATACGCAGTATTTT.

J is TRBJ1-2 and V is TRBV10-1, with D possibly TRBD1 on 5 matching bases. CDR3 length: 13 amino acids. The germline V gene has CDR1 WNHNN and CDR2 SYGVQD (reference sequence). Trimming cost V 6 bases and J 3 bases, with 11 bases left between them. CDR3 in DNA: TGCGCCAGCAGCCCGGACATATACTATGGCTACACCTTC. It is translated as CASSPDIYYGYTF.

The chain recombines TRBV20-1 with TRBJ2-7, with D hard to call. The CDR3 length is 11 residues. Deletions cut 6 bases from V and 3 bases from J, with 9 bases between. From germline, CDR1 is DFQATT and CDR2 SNEGSKA (reference sequence). The CDR3: CSASRIYEQYF. DNA for the CDR3: TGCAGTGCCAGCCGTATCTACGAGCAGTACTTC.

This clonotype came up a few times. This chain joins TRBV14 and TRBJ1-4, with D maybe TRBD1 (5 bases). Germline-derived CDR1 and CDR2 are SGHDN and FVKESK. This CDR3 has 13 residues. V lost 0 bases to trimming and J lost 10 bases, with 9 bases between them. Here the CDR3 DNA reads TGTGCCAGCAGCCAAGATCTTCAGGGAAAACTGTTTTTT. Its translation is CASSQDLQGKLFF.

This clonotype was observed a few times. The chain couples TRBV7-2 to TRBJ2-3; no definite D call. V lost 4 bases to trimming and J lost 3 bases, with 17 bases between them. CDR1 and CDR2 (germline): SGHTA, FQGNSA. The CDR3 is 16 amino acids. The CDR3 region is CASSSSVGLTTDTQYF. The CDR3 DNA follows: TGTGCCAGCAGCTCTTCTGTGGGATTGACTACAGATACGCAGTATTTT.

The chain recombines TRBV20-1 with TRBJ2-7, with 9 bases matching TRBD1. J gave up 0 bases and V 0 bases, and 9 bases lay outside the gene matches. Germline assignment: CDR1 DFQATT and CDR2 SNEGSKA (reference sequence). This CDR3 is built from 17 residues. The CDR3 reads CSARERNRGPDSYEQYF. The CDR3 nucleotides are TGCAGTGCTAGAGAGCGAAACAGGGGGCCTGACTCCTACGAGCAGTACTTC.

The CDR3 sequence: CASSPKGDRGQGQPQHF. CDR3 coding DNA: TGCGCCAGCAGCCCTAAGGGAGACAGGGGGCAAGGCCAGCCCCAGCATTTT. This chain joins TRBV5-1 and TRBJ1-5, with 10 bases fitting TRBD1. Germline values: CDR1 SGHRS, CDR2 YFSETQ. CDR3 size: 17 residues. Trimming removed 4 bases from V and 7 bases from J; junction bases left unmatched: 14.

This clonotype has a handful of counts. The V gene is TRBV11-3, the J gene TRBJ2-2, with TRBD1 identical over 7 bases. Germline CDR1 SGHNT, CDR2 YENEEA. The CDR3 is 15 amino acids. Trimming took 5 bases from V and 4 from J; bases not matched to a gene: 7. The CDR3 DNA sequence: TGTGCCAGCAGCCTCCGGACAGGTTCCACCGGGGAGCTGTTTTTT. This gives the protein CASSLRTGSTGELFF.

This clonotype was seen more than once but under ten times. The CDR3 DNA reads TGCGCCAGCAGCGACGGACTCGACCCCACAGATACGCAGTATTTT. This translates into CASSDGLDPTDTQYF. V gene TRBV5-1 combines with J gene TRBJ2-3; possible D gene TRBD2, 5 bases. Germline values: CDR1 SGHRS, CDR2 YFSETQ. CDR3 size: 15 residues. Trimming removed 4 bases from V and 2 bases from J, with 14 bases in between.

In its sample, this clonotype was seen a few times. This rearrangement joins TRBV11-2 to TRBJ2-4, with D possibly TRBD1 on 5 matching bases. The CDR3 contains 13 residues. The V gene's germline CDR1 is SGHAT and CDR2 FQNNGV. Trimming took off 4 bases at V and 6 bases at J, with 10 bases between the two ends. This CDR3 is CASSYQGGNIQYF. The CDR3 DNA is TGTGCCAGCAGCTATCAGGGCGGAAACATTCAGTACTTC.

This clonotype was recorded at least ten times. The rearrangement joins TRBV6-6 to TRBJ1-2; weak D call: TRBD1 (6 bases). V shed 2 bases and J shed 5 bases, with 9 bases lying between them. CDR3 length: 13 residues. Germline CDR1 and CDR2: MNHNY and SVGAGI (reference sequence). Here the CDR3 reads CASSYEDSYGYTF. The CDR3 DNA reads TGTGCCAGCAGTTACGAGGACAGTTATGGCTACACCTTC.

The chain couples TRBV20-1 to TRBJ1-2, with 8 positions matching TRBD1. The CDR3 is made up of 13 amino acids. V lost 6 bases and J lost 5; bases outside the gene matches: 8. Germline CDR1 is DFQATT and CDR2 is SNEGSKA (reference sequence). CDR3 protein: CSAKDRASYGYTF. CDR3 DNA: TGCAGTGCCAAGGACAGGGCCTCGTATGGCTACACCTTC.

The chain employs TRBV6-4 and TRBJ2-1; 15 bases fit TRBD2. Germline V gene lookup returns CDR1 MRHNA and CDR2 SNTAGT. V lost 6 bases to trimming and J lost 0 bases; unmatched junction nucleotides: 9. This CDR3 contains 19 residues. CDR3 DNA: TGTGCCAGCAGAAGGACTAGCGGGAGGGGGACGAGCTCCTACAATGAGCAGTTCTTC. Its protein product is CASRRTSGRGTSSYNEQFF.

This clonotype was picked up a small number of times. The gene calls are TRBV12-3 or TRBV12-4 and TRBJ2-1; D ambiguous. This CDR3 region has 13 residues. Between the trimmed V and J ends, which lost 2 bases and 4 bases, there was a span of 6 bases. In DNA, the CDR3 is TGTGCCAGCAGTTTATCGAAATACAATGAGCAGTTCTTC. The encoded protein is CASSLSKYNEQFF.

There are a few counts of this clonotype. This rearrangement joins TRBV7-9 to TRBJ1-1, with 9 bases fitting TRBD1. Per the germline V gene, CDR1 is SEHNR and CDR2 is FQNEAQ (reference sequence). The CDR3 extends over 14 amino acids. V was clipped by 5 bases and J by 6 bases; unmatched bases: 7. In DNA, the CDR3 is TGTGCCAGCAGCCAACAGGGGGCGGTCGCTGAAGCTTTCTTT. Protein sequence: CASSQQGAVAEAFF.

V gene TRBV7-3 combines with J gene TRBJ2-3, with 13 bases identical to TRBD2. The junction had 19 bases not matched to a gene; V was cut back by 3 bases and J by 4 bases. This CDR3 has 21 residues. The V gene's germline CDR1 is SGHTA and CDR2 FQGTGA. The DNA for the CDR3 is TGTGCCAGCAGCTTGACAGGGGGACTAGCGGGGAACATTATCTTAGCAGATACGCAGTATTTT. This encodes CASSLTGGLAGNIILADTQYF.

This rearrangement joins TRBV12-3 or TRBV12-4 to TRBJ2-5; 9 nucleotides align to TRBD2. The CDR3 extends over 15 amino acids. V shed 2 bases, J shed 5 bases, and the junction held 6 bases outside the gene matches. This chain's CDR3 is CASSLNSGGDETQYF. DNA for the CDR3: TGTGCCAGCAGTTTAAATAGCGGGGGAGACGAGACCCAGTACTTC.

The chain combines TRBV4-3 with TRBJ2-5; D unclear. Germline loops: CDR1 LGHNA, CDR2 YSLEER. There are 13 residues in the CDR3. Between the trimmed V and J ends, which lost 0 bases and 5 bases, there was a span of 7 bases. The CDR3 loop reads CASSQDKGETQYF. In nucleotides, the CDR3 is TGCGCCAGCAGCCAAGACAAGGGCGAGACCCAGTACTTC.

This clonotype was counted between two and nine times. V usage is TRBV20-1 and J usage is TRBJ2-7; 9 nucleotides agree with TRBD2. V shed 6 bases and J 4 bases; nucleotides not matched to a gene: 13. CDR1 is DFQATT and CDR2 is SNEGSKA in the germline V gene (reference sequence). This CDR3 region has 15 residues. The CDR3 sequence is CSAVNRLADPYEQYF. The CDR3 nucleotides are TGCAGTGCCGTCAACAGACTAGCGGATCCGTACGAGCAGTACTTC.

This clonotype was picked up a small number of times. The CDR3, as DNA: TGTGCCAGCAGGGGACTAGCGGGGAATTACAATGAGCAGTTCTTC. Protein sequence: CASRGLAGNYNEQFF. The chain uses TRBV12-3 or TRBV12-4 and TRBJ2-1, with TRBD2 matching 13 bases. V lost 6 bases to trimming and J lost 4 bases; unmatched junction nucleotides: 3. CDR3 length equals 15 residues.

The chain has TRBV15 and TRBJ2-7; D not resolved. This CDR3 is 12 amino acids long. From germline, CDR1 is LNHNV and CDR2 YYDKDF (reference sequence). The V gene lost 0 bases and the J gene lost 4 bases, with 4 bases spanning the gap. This chain's CDR3 is CATSRDQYEQYF. As DNA, the CDR3 is TGTGCCACCAGCAGAGATCAATACGAGCAGTACTTC.

V gene TRBV5-1 combines with J gene TRBJ2-6, with unresolved D. The CDR3 is 16 residues long. Per the germline V gene, CDR1 is SGHRS and CDR2 is YFSETQ. V was shortened by 0 bases and J by 0 bases, with 7 bases between the two germline ends. CDR3 residues: CASSLGLPSGANVLTF. The CDR3 DNA reads as TGCGCCAGCAGCTTGGGACTGCCCTCTGGGGCCAACGTCCTGACTTTC.

This clonotype was picked up a small number of times. V and J are TRBV5-1 and TRBJ1-2, with D unclear. V lost 1 base to trimming and J lost 0 bases, with 7 bases between them. The CDR3 is 14 amino acids. From germline, CDR1 is SGHRS and CDR2 YFSETQ. CDR3 residues: CASSLSLANYGYTF. The CDR3 DNA follows: TGCGCCAGCAGCTTGTCGTTGGCTAACTATGGCTACACCTTC.